The 8 T cell receptor beta chains presented below share a single source sample, sequenced in a study of T cells in women clearing cervical HPV infection. Profiled with immunoSEQ multiplex PCR; TCRdb holds only in-frame clones, not every one. The clone table shows under 50,000 clones, with the ten largest holding about 0.97%. Source material: blood buffy coat. The receptors here all came from a woman aged 18 to 75 with a cervical HPV16 infection that either progressed to CIN3+ or cleared (not recorded which).

In the case of this clone: Read coverage stops 3 residues before the CDR3 terminus; the germline J gene supplies the remainder. The V and J genes are TRBV18 and TRBJ1-2; no reliable D call. Germline CDR1 and CDR2: KGHSH and LQKENI. This CDR3 is 15 amino acids long. The sequenced part of the CDR3 DNA is TGTGCCAGCTTAGAGCCGAACAGCGGCTCCTACGAC. Amino acid sequence: CASLEPNSGSYD. The full CDR3 reads CASLEPNSGSYDYTF.

About this clone itself: The CDR3 extends 3 residues past the end of the read, so its final part is completed from the germline J gene. J is TRBJ1-6 and V is TRBV5-1, with TRBD1 as a possible D gene (5 bases). The length of the CDR3 is 14 residues. The V gene lost 2 bases and the J gene lost 5 bases, with 8 bases spanning the gap. Germline CDR1 and CDR2: SGHRS and YFSETQ. The covered CDR3 bases are TGCGCCAGCAGCTTCCCGGACAATAATTCACCC. Its protein product is CASSFPDNNSP. The entire CDR3 sequence reads CASSFPDNNSPLHF.

Comments on this clone: The CDR3 end is not reached by the read, which stops 3 residues before it; the germline J gene fills it in. The chain recombines TRBV7-2 with TRBJ1-2; D may be TRBD1 (5 bases). The V gene's germline CDR1 is SGHTA and CDR2 FQGNSA. The CDR3 sequence is 14 residues long. CDR3 region: CASSLGPGVYDYTF. The covered CDR3 bases are TGTGCCAGCAGCTTAGGGCCGGGGGTCTACGAC.

As concerns this clone: The read comes to an end 3 residues before the CDR3 does, leaving the germline J gene to fill in the end. V and J are TRBV2 and TRBJ2-2; D is possibly TRBD1 (5 bases). The germline CDR1 and CDR2 sequences are SNHLY and FYNNEI. The CDR3 spans 14 residues. The chain's CDR3 is CASSPDKIHEKLFF. CDR3 DNA, as far as it was read: TGTGCCAGCAGTCCGGACAAGATCCACGAAAAG.

A note on this clone: The read comes to an end 3 residues before the CDR3 does, leaving the germline J gene to fill in the end. The V and J genes are TRBV18 and TRBJ2-1; the D gene is possibly TRBD2 (5 bases). Trimming removed 6 bases from V and 3 bases from J, with 12 bases in between. The CDR3 runs to 14 residues. CDR1 KGHSH and CDR2 LQKENI come from the germline V gene. CDR3 amino acids: CASSQEAVYNEQFF. The sequenced part of the CDR3 DNA is TGTGCCAGCTCCCAGGAGGCTGTCTACAATGAG.

Comment on this clone: Read data end 3 residues before the CDR3 end; the end is taken from the germline J gene. J is TRBJ1-2 and V is TRBV7-9; a possible D gene is TRBD1 (6 bases). The CDR3 extends over 15 amino acids. Germline CDR1 reads SEHNR; CDR2 reads FQNEAQ (reference sequence). Trimming shortened V by 1 base and J by 6 bases, and 15 bases separated the two germline ends. The CDR3 loop is CASSLERQAGDGYTF. The CDR3 bases that were read are TGTGCCAGCAGCTTAGAAAGACAGGCGGGGGATGGC.

As for this clone: The read stops 3 residues short of the end of the CDR3; the missing end is completed from the germline J gene. The chain employs TRBV20-1 and TRBJ2-1; the D is unclear. The CDR3 is 14 amino acids. From germline, CDR1 is DFQATT and CDR2 SNEGSKA (reference sequence). With 3 bases removed from V and 1 base from J, the gap between germline ends came to 10 bases. The part of the CDR3 DNA that was read is TGCAGTGCTAGTACTTACCGTTCCTACAATGAG. Translated, it gives CSASTYRSYNE. The whole CDR3 protein reads CSASTYRSYNEQFF.

Comment on this clone: The read finishes 3 residues shy of the CDR3 end, and the germline J gene is used to complete it. V is TRBV5-1 and J is TRBJ1-1, with D maybe TRBD1 (5 bases). Trimming shortened V by 4 bases and J by 2 bases, and 15 bases separated the two germline ends. There are 15 residues in the CDR3. The germline V gene has CDR1 SGHRS and CDR2 YFSETQ. CDR3 DNA (partial): TGCGCCAGCAGCCTCCAGGGACTGGATAACACTGAA. Protein: CASSLQGLDNTE. The CDR3 in full is CASSLQGLDNTEAFF.